This T cell receptor (beta chain) came from a study of radiotherapy plus CTLA-4 blockade in lung cancer. Study outcomes and limitations: Increased serum interferon-beta after radiation also reportedly predicted response strongly.

Deletions cut 4 bases from V and 0 bases from J, with 17 bases between. The CDR3 has 16 amino acids. Germline CDR1 reads SGHRS; CDR2 reads YFSETQ. The protocol was immunoSEQ multiplex PCR, while the TCRdb copy is restricted to in-frame clones and leaves out a portion. Here the sample spans fewer than 50,000 clones, roughly 63% being singletons. This clone came up a few times. Its target is not known. This clonotype was obtained from a human donor with non-small cell lung cancer who had a partial response to radiotherapy plus ipilimumab. V is TRBV5-1 and J is TRBJ2-7; TRBD2 is a possible D gene (6 bases). Source: peripheral blood, taken from a patient treated with radiotherapy plus ipilimumab. The CDR3 sequence is CASSPPLAKDSYEQYF. The CDR3 nucleotides read TGCGCCAGCAGCCCCCCTCTAGCGAAGGACTCCTACGAGCAGTACTTC. The whole variable domain, remainder taken from reference TRBV5-1 and TRBJ2-7, is KAGVTQTPRYLIKTRGQQVTLSCSPISGHRSVSWYQQTPGQGLQFLFEYFSETQRNKGNFPGRFSGRQFSNSRSEMNVSTLELGDSALYLCASSPPLAKDSYEQYFGPGTRLTVT.